What follows is one T cell receptor beta chain and its context. Its specific antigen is unknown. Base qualities are not provided; no much larger clone lies one nucleotide away. Counted from cysteine to phenylalanine, this CDR3 has 15 amino acids. Solely the CDR3 DNA is kept, with 45 bases framed from the first base. V was cut back by 6 bases and J by 0 bases, leaving a gap of 15 bases between them. Via the germline V gene (reference sequence), CDR1 is DFQATT and CDR2 SNEGSKA. The entry originates in a study of T-cell reconstitution after alpha-beta-depleted transplantation in children (dated by TCRdb to the mid-2010s). Context from the whole study: T-cell immune reconstitution after TCRalphabeta/CD19-depleted allogeneic hematopoietic cell transplantation in children was quantitatively tracked in the study by means of TCR repertoire profiling. General conclusions and limits of the study: Hyperexpanded clone frequencies declined over subsequent months; after one year, T-cell counts and TCRbeta diversity were mostly attributed to newly produced T cells. The high TCRbeta diversity at day 60 in some patients was ascribed to recipient T cells and intrathymic progenitors that had survived conditioning. The apparently early recovery of alphabetaT-cell counts about two months after transplant reportedly depended on only several hundred rapidly expanded clones that came from non-depleted graft cells.

The method behind the library was PCR. Sequencing used an Illumina HiSeq 2500. TCR library preparation used molecular barcoding, with unique molecular identifiers applied to normalize quantification of the TCRbeta repertoire. TCRdb applied fastp at Q25 and MiXCR to the public reads, then kept only in-frame beta chains. One record per CDR3 amino acid sequence lists the most common genes and DNA. For this sample the table gives approximately 1,000,000 distinct CDR3 sequences, of which about 31% were detected only once. The ten top clones hold roughly 30% of the sample. Taken with the paper, the label for treatment or condition translates to: allogeneic hematopoietic cell transplantation with graft depleted of TCRalphabeta T cells and CD19 B cells. Transplant recipients were children who received TCRalphabeta/CD19-depleted allogeneic hematopoietic cell grafts.

This specimen was PBMCs, mostly from graft donor cells, taken 360 days after TCRalphabeta/CD19-depleted stem cell transplant. This receptor was identified in a boy younger than two who had a stem cell transplant for SCID, so the T cells may come from the graft donor. The chain is encoded by TRBV20-1 joined to TRBJ2-1; TRBD2 might be the D gene, on 7 matching bases. The CDR3 protein is CSALSRGASYNEQFF. The DNA is as follows: TGCAGTGCGCTTTCCCGGGGGGCCTCCTACAATGAGCAGTTCTTC.